A selection of T cell receptor beta chains follows, all from one sample in a study of shared clonotypes between healthy human individuals. This table comes from immunoSEQ multiplex PCR, and its TCRdb copy is limited to in-frame clones, with some not included. The sample comprises around 700,000 clones, 60% to 80% of which are singletons, and approximately 1.8% rests with the top ten. The sequenced material came from memory CD4+ T cells sorted from blood. These receptors all come from a woman aged 25 to 45 in good health. CDR3s include the opening cysteine and the closing phenylalanine or tryptophan. The D gene is left open where the match is weak.

j_call,v_call,d_call,cdr3_aa,cdr3_nt
TRBJ2-2,TRBV6-5,TRBD1,CASSYDNRGAGGELFF,TGTGCCAGCAGTTACGATAACAGGGGCGCAGGCGGGGAGCTGTTTTTT
TRBJ2-3,TRBV7-8,NA,CASSYSIQPGRRGTDTQYF,TGTGCCAGCAGCTACTCAATACAGCCGGGGAGAAGGGGCACAGATACGCAGTATTTT
TRBJ2-7,TRBV6-5,TRBD2,CASSYSAAGAGSEQYF,TGTGCCAGCAGTTACTCCGCCGCGGGAGCGGGTTCCGAGCAGTACTTC
TRBJ2-3,TRBV10-3,TRBD1,CAISTTGTGDTDTQYF,TGTGCCATCAGTACCACCGGGACAGGGGACACAGATACGCAGTATTTT
TRBJ2-1,TRBV2,TRBD2,CASSEEGLAGVEQFF,TGTGCCAGCAGTGAAGAGGGACTAGCGGGAGTTGAGCAGTTCTTC
TRBJ2-5,TRBV18,TRBD1,CASSAGQGETQYF,TGTGCCAGCTCCGCGGGACAGGGGGAGACCCAGTACTTC
TRBJ1-1,TRBV7-8,NA,CASSLASEAFF,TGTGCCAGCAGCTTAGCTAGTGAAGCTTTCTTT
TRBJ1-2,TRBV7-2,NA,CASSLEGGGYTF,TGTGCCAGCAGCTTAGAGGGCGGCGGCTACACCTTC
TRBJ2-5,TRBV27,TRBD2,CASSPRLAETQYF,TGTGCCAGCAGTCCCCGACTAGCGGAGACCCAGTACTTC
TRBJ2-1,TRBV6-6,NA,CASSIQAGLYNEQFF,TGTGCCAGCTCAATCCAGGCAGGGCTTTACAATGAGCAGTTCTTC